This is a list of T cell receptor beta chains from one sample in a study of T cells after yellow fever vaccination. TCRdb reanalysed the 5' RACE reads using MiXCR and keeps one entry per CDR3 protein. This sample has hundreds of thousands of distinct CDR3 sequences, with roughly 20% found just once. The sequencing used PBMCs, collected before the yellow fever booster vaccination. These receptors came from a young man who received the YFV17D yellow fever vaccine. Both conserved end residues are part of each CDR3. D genes are given only for firm matches. A row's size may be missing; if present it is once, few, many or a size class.

v_gene	abundance	j_gene	d_gene	CDR3nt	CDR3aa
TRBV6-2/TRBV6-3	few	TRBJ2-1	NA	TGTGCCAGCAGTTACTGGAGGGACAATGAGCAGTTCTTC	CASSYWRDNEQFF
TRBV28	few	TRBJ1-5	TRBD1	TGTGCCAGCAGTTTAGGTCAGGGGGTAAACAATCAGCCCCAGCATTTT	CASSLGQGVNNQPQHF
TRBV12-3/TRBV12-4	few	TRBJ2-3	TRBD2	TGTGCCAGCGCCGATGCGGGGGGGCCGACAGATACGCAGTATTTT	CASADAGGPTDTQYF
TRBV28	NA	TRBJ1-2	NA	TGTGCCAGCAGTTCCCTGACGGCCTATGGCTACACCTTC	CASSSLTAYGYTF
TRBV10-3	many	TRBJ1-2	NA	TGTGCCATCAGTGAAAACCCTAACTATGGCTACACCTTC	CAISENPNYGYTF
TRBV7-2	NA	TRBJ2-5	NA	TGTGCCAGCACCCTAGGGGGGACAGTCCAAGAGACCCAGTACTTC	CASTLGGTVQETQYF
TRBV19	few	TRBJ1-1	NA	TGTGCCAGTAGTATGGAGGGGCCATACGTGAACACTGAAGCTTTCTTT	CASSMEGPYVNTEAFF
TRBV2	many	TRBJ2-5	NA	TGTGCCAGCAGACAGTACCAAGAGACCCAGTACTTC	CASRQYQETQYF
TRBV19	NA	TRBJ2-6	TRBD1	TGTGCCAGCCGCCGGGACAGGGGCCCTGGGGCCAACGTCCTGACTTTC	CASRRDRGPGANVLTF
TRBV10-3	NA	TRBJ2-1	NA	TGTGCCATCACTGTGCGTCGGGGGGCAGAGGATGAGCAGTTCTTC	CAITVRRGAEDEQFF
TRBV19	NA	TRBJ2-5	TRBD2	TGTGCCAGTAGTGTTACCGGGACTACGGGGACCCAGTACTTC	CASSVTGTTGTQYF
TRBV20-1	few	TRBJ1-5	TRBD1	TGCAGTGCTAGAGACCTTCTGGGGACAGGGGGGAATAGCAATCAGCCCCAGCATTTT	CSARDLLGTGGNSNQPQHF
TRBV4-1	NA	TRBJ2-5	TRBD2	TGCGCCAGCAGCCAAGAACCCACACGAGGACTAGCGGGGGGGCCAAGGGAGACCCAGTACTTC	CASSQEPTRGLAGGPRETQYF
TRBV6-4	NA	TRBJ1-2	NA	TGTGCCAGCAGTGATGGGCACCGCGGCTACACCTTC	CASSDGHRGYTF
TRBV10-1	many	TRBJ1-5	NA	TGCGCCAGCAGTGAGTCTTACGGTCAGCCCCAGCATTTT	CASSESYGQPQHF
TRBV15	few	TRBJ1-6	NA	TGTGCCACCAGCAGAGATCGTCAGGGCAGCGGTTCACCCCTCCACTTT	CATSRDRQGSGSPLHF
TRBV3-1	NA	TRBJ1-1	TRBD1	TGTGCCAGCAGCCAAGATCTGGCAGGGGGAGCTTTCTTT	CASSQDLAGGAFF
TRBV4-1	NA	TRBJ2-7	NA	TGCGCCAGCAGCCAATATGTAGGGGTTTCATACGAGCAGTACTTC	CASSQYVGVSYEQYF
TRBV6-5	few	TRBJ1-2	TRBD1	TGTGCCAGCAGTTACACCGCCGGGACAGGGGGCTCTGGCTACACCTTC	CASSYTAGTGGSGYTF
TRBV12-3/TRBV12-4	few	TRBJ1-2	NA	TGTGCCAGCAGTTTCTACTTGGGGAGCGGCTACACCTTC	CASSFYLGSGYTF
TRBV5-1	NA	TRBJ2-3	NA	TGCGCCAGCAGCTTGGGAGGGATGCTTAGCACAGATACGCAGTATTTT	CASSLGGMLSTDTQYF
TRBV7-7	few	TRBJ1-2	NA	TGTGCCAGCAGCTTACAGGATTCAGTCGTCATACAGGGATACGGCTACACCTTC	CASSLQDSVVIQGYGYTF
TRBV9	few	TRBJ2-5	TRBD2	TGTGCCAGCAGCGTAGCGGGCGGGGGGGCGTTGGAGACCCAGTACTTC	CASSVAGGGALETQYF
TRBV5-1	few	TRBJ1-1	TRBD1	TGCGCCAGCAGCTCGGCAGAAGGGACAGTGAGGAACACTGAAGCTTTCTTT	CASSSAEGTVRNTEAFF
TRBV29-1	NA	TRBJ2-3	NA	TGCAGCGTTGAGGGGGGTCGGGGCACAGATACGCAGTATTTT	CSVEGGRGTDTQYF
TRBV6-5	few	TRBJ2-3	NA	TGTGCCAGCAGTTACTCCAGGGGAAGCACAGATACGCAGTATTTT	CASSYSRGSTDTQYF
TRBV5-1	NA	TRBJ2-3	NA	TGCGCCAGCAGCTTGGGGGAAGATACGCAGTATTTT	CASSLGEDTQYF
TRBV10-3	many	TRBJ2-3	NA	TGTGCCATCAGTGATTTTAGGGGAGATACGCAGTATTTT	CAISDFRGDTQYF
TRBV24-1	few	TRBJ1-2	NA	TGTGCCACCAGTGAACGAGGGGGAGACTATGGCTACACCTTC	CATSERGGDYGYTF
TRBV6-6	NA	TRBJ1-1	NA	TGTGCCAGCAGTTACATCGGGGGGGGTGCTGGGAGCACTGAAGCTTTCTTT	CASSYIGGGAGSTEAFF